This T cell receptor (beta chain) was captured in a study of T cells in tumors after PD-1 blockade. As for the study in general: Tumor samples averaged nearly 27,000 templates (range roughly 500-99,264) and around 6,000 unique clonotypes. Notes on the study in general: Some novel exhausted tumor clones appeared in pre-treatment blood, suggesting peripheral recruitment.

The CDR3 covers 15 residues. From germline, CDR1 is MNHEY and CDR2 SMNVEV (reference sequence). Trimming cost V 3 bases and J 4 bases, with 15 bases left between them. As for this clone: What it binds is unknown.

The data were produced by immunoSEQ multiplex PCR, yet TCRdb's version contains in-frame clones alone and is incomplete. Seen here are around 11,000 clones, 50% to 70% observed once, and the top ten hold about 12%. The chain employs TRBV27 and TRBJ1-2, with a possible D match to TRBD1 (5 bases). The clonotype comes from a human donor with basal cell carcinoma. The source material was tumor tissue, sampled after anti-PD-1 treatment. This chain's CDR3 is CASSFSGEGSYGYTF. The CDR3 nucleotides read TGTGCCAGCAGTTTTAGTGGGGAGGGGAGCTATGGCTACACCTTC.